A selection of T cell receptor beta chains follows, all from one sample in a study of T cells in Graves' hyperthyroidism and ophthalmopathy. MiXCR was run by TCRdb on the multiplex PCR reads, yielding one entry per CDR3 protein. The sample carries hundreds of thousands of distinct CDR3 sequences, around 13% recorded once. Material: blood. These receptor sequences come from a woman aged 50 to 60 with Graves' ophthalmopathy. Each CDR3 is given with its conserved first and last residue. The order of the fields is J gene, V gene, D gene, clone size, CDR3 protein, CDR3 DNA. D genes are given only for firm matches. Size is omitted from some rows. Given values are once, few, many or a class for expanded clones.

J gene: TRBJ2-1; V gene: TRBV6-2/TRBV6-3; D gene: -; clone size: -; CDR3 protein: CASITGSNYNEQFF; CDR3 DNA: TGTGCCAGCATTACCGGGAGCAACTACAATGAGCAGTTCTTC
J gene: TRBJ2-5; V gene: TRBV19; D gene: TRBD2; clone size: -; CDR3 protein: CASSIKGAGAKQETQYF; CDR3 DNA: TGTGCCAGTAGTATCAAGGGAGCGGGAGCGAAGCAAGAGACCCAGTACTTC
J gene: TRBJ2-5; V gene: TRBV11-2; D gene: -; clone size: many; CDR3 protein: CASSLDSIETQYF; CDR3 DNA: TGTGCCAGCAGCTTAGACAGCATAGAGACCCAGTACTTC
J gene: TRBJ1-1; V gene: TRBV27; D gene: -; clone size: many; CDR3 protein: CASSLAARFEAFF; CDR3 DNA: TGTGCCAGCAGTTTGGCCGCCAGGTTTGAGGCTTTCTTT
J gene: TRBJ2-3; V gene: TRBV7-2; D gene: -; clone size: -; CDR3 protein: CASSLRTSWGPAGIADTQYF; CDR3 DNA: TGTGCCAGCAGCCTACGGACGTCTTGGGGCCCGGCGGGAATAGCAGATACGCAGTATTTT
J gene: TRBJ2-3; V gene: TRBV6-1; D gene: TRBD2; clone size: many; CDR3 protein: CASSGLAGGLDTQYF; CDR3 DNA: TGTGCCAGCAGTGGGCTAGCGGGAGGGTTAGATACGCAGTATTTT
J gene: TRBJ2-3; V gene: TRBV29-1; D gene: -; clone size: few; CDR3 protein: CRAWASTDTQYF; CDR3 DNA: TGCAGAGCCTGGGCGAGCACAGATACGCAGTATTTT
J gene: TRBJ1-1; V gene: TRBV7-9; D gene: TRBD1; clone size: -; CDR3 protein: CASSPKQGTMNTEAFF; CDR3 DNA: TGTGCCAGCAGCCCTAAACAGGGGACTATGAACACTGAAGCTTTCTTT
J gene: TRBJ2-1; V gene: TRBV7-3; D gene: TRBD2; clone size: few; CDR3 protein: CASSLTGLAGGNNEQFF; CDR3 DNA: TGTGCCAGCAGCTTAACCGGACTAGCGGGAGGTAACAATGAGCAGTTCTTC
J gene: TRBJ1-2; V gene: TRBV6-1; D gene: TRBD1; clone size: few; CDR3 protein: CASRKPGQGAGYTF; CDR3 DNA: TGTGCCAGCAGGAAACCGGGACAGGGGGCAGGCTACACCTTC
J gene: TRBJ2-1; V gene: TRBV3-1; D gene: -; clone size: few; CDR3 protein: CASSSNYLQFF; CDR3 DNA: TGTGCCAGCAGCAGTAACTACCTGCAGTTCTTC
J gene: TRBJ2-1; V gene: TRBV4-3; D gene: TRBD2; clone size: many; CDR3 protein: CASSQPTSGRRNEQFF; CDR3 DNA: TGCGCCAGCAGCCAACCCACTAGCGGGAGAAGGAATGAGCAGTTCTTC
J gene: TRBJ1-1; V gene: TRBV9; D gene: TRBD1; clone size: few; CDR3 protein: CASSPGQGAPNTEAFF; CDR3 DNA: TGTGCCAGCAGCCCAGGACAGGGGGCGCCGAACACTGAAGCTTTCTTT
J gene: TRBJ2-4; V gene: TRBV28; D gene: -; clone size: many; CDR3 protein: CASSPRSPRVGKNIQYF; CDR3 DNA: TGTGCCAGCAGTCCCAGGTCGCCCAGGGTTGGCAAAAACATTCAGTACTTC
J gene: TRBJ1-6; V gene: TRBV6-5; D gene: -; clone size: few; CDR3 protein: CASSYSGDSSPLHF; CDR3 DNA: TGTGCCAGCAGTTACTCGGGAGATTCCTCACCCCTCCACTTT
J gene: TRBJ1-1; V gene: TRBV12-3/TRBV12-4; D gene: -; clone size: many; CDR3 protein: CASSTGLSGSTEAFF; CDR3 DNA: TGTGCCAGCAGCACCGGACTCTCGGGGAGCACTGAAGCTTTCTTT
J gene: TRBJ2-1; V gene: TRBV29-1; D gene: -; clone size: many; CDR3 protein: CSVEPRGDEQFF; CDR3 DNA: TGCAGCGTTGAACCTAGGGGTGACGAGCAGTTCTTC
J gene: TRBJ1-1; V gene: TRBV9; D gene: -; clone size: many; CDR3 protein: CASSVAPSVRNTEAFF; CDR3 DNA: TGTGCCAGCAGCGTAGCGCCGTCCGTGAGGAACACTGAAGCTTTCTTT
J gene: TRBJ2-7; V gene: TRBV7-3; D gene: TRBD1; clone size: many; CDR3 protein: CASSLTGDSLNYEQYF; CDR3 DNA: TGTGCCAGCAGCTTAACGGGGGACAGCCTGAACTACGAGCAGTACTTC
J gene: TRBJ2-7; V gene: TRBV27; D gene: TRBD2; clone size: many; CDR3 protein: CASSLSSSGRYEQYF; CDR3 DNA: TGTGCCAGCAGTTTATCGTCTAGCGGGAGGTACGAGCAGTACTTC
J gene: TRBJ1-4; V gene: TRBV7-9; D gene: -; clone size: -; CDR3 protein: CASSLRTGSNERLFF; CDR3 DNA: TGTGCCAGCAGCTTACGTACAGGATCTAATGAAAGACTGTTTTTT
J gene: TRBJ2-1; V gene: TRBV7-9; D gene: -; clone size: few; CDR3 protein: CATHEAHEQFF; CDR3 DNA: TGTGCCACCCATGAGGCACATGAGCAGTTCTTC
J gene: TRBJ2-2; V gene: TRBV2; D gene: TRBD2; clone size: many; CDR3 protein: CASRPGLASNTGELFF; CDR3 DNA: TGTGCCAGCAGACCGGGACTAGCGTCGAACACCGGGGAGCTGTTTTTT
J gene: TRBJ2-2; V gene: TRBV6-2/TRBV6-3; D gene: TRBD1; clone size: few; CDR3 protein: CASSYGTGVGTGELFF; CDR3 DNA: TGTGCCAGCAGTTACGGGACAGGGGTCGGCACCGGGGAGCTGTTTTTT
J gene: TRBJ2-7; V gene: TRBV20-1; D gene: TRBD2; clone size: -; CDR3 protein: CSARVGLGLAGGKYEQYF; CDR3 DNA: TGCAGTGCTAGAGTGGGCCTGGGACTAGCGGGAGGGAAGTACGAGCAGTACTTC
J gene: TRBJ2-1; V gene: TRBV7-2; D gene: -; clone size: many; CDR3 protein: CASSLSGFNEQFF; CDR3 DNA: TGTGCCAGCAGCTTATCAGGGTTCAATGAGCAGTTCTTC
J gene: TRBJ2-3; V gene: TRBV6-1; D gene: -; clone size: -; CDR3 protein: CATTKPTGGTDTQYF; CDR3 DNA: TGTGCCACCACCAAGCCGACTGGGGGCACAGATACGCAGTATTTT
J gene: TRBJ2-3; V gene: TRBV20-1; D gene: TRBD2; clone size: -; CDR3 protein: CSAGTSGSGTDTQYF; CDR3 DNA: TGCAGTGCTGGGACTAGCGGGAGTGGAACAGATACGCAGTATTTT
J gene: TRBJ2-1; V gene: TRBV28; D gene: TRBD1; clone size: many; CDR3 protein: CASRGDRGIGSYNEQFF; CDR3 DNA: TGTGCCAGCAGGGGGGACAGGGGAATAGGCTCCTACAATGAGCAGTTCTTC
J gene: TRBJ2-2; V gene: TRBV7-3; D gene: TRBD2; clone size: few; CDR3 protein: CASSIPSGGLTGELFF; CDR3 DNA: TGTGCCAGCAGCATACCTAGCGGGGGGCTAACCGGGGAGCTGTTTTTT
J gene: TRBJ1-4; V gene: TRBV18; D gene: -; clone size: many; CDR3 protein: CASSPLGRPNEKLFF; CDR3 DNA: TGTGCCAGCTCCCCTCTCGGGAGACCTAATGAAAAACTGTTTTTT
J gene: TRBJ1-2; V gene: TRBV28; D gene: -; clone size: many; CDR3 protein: CASAQIYGYTF; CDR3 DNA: TGTGCCAGCGCGCAAATCTATGGCTACACCTTC
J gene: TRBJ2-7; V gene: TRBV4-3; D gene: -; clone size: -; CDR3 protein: CASSQDRGTSYEQYF; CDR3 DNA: TGCGCCAGCAGCCAAGATCGGGGGACTTCCTACGAGCAGTACTTC
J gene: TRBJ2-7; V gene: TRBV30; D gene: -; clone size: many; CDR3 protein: CAWSVLGGNEQYF; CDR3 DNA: TGTGCCTGGAGTGTACTGGGTGGGAACGAGCAGTACTTC
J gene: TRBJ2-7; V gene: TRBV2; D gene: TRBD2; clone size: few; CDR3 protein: CASIIRLAPAYEQYF; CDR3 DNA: TGTGCCAGCATCATTCGACTAGCGCCTGCCTACGAGCAGTACTTC
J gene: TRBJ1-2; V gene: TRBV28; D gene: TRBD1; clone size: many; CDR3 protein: CASSQGGYVYGYTF; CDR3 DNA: TGTGCCAGCAGTCAAGGGGGCTACGTCTATGGCTACACCTTC
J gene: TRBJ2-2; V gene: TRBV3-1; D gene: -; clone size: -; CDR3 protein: CASSQQGTGELFF; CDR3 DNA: TGTGCCAGCAGCCAGCAGGGCACCGGGGAGCTGTTTTTT
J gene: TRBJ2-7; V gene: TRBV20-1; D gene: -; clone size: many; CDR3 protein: CSAWGLNRDTSYEQYF; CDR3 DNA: TGCAGTGCTTGGGGGTTAAACCGGGACACCTCCTACGAGCAGTACTTC
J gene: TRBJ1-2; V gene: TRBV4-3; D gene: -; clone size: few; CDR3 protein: CASSQDLGKAAELIANYGYTF; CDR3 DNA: TGCGCCAGCAGCCAAGATCTGGGGAAGGCCGCCGAGTTAATAGCTAACTATGGCTACACCTTC
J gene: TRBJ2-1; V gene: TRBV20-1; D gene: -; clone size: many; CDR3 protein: CSARALAPSSYNEQFF; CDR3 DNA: TGCAGTGCTAGAGCATTAGCGCCCAGCTCCTACAATGAGCAGTTCTTC
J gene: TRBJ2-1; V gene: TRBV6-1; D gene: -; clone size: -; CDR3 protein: CASRALGSSYNEQFF; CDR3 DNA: TGTGCCAGCAGAGCACTCGGCAGCTCCTACAATGAGCAGTTCTTC
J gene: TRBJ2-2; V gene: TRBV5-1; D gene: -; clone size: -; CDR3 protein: CASSGIPGELFF; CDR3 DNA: TGCGCCAGCAGCGGTATTCCCGGGGAGCTGTTTTTT